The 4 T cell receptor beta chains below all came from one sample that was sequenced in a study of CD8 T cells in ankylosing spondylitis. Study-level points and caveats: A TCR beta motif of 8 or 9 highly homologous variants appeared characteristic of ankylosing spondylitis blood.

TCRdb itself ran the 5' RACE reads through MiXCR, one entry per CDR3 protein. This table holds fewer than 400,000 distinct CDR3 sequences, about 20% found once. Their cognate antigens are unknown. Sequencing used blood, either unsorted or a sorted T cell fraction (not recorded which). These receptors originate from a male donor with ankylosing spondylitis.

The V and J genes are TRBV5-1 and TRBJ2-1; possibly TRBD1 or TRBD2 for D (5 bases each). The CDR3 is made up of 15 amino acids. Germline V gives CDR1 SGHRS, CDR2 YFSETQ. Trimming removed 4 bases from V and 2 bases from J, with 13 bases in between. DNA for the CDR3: TGCGCCAGCAGCCCTCGGGACGGCACCTACAATGAGCAGTTCTTC. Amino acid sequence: CASSPRDGTYNEQFF.

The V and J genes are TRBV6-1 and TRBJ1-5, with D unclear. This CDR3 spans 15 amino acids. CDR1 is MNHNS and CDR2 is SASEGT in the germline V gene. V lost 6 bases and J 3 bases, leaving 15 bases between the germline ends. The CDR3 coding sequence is TGTGCCAGCAGACCCCGCGGACTCGACAATCAGCCCCAGCATTTT. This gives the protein CASRPRGLDNQPQHF.

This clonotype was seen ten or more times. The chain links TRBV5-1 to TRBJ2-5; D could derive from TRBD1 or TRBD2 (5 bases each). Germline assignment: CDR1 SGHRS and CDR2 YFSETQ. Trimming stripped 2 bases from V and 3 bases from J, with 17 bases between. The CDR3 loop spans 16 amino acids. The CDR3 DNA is TGCGCCAGCAGCTTAGGGGACCGGGCGATGGAAGAGACCCAGTACTTC. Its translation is CASSLGDRAMEETQYF. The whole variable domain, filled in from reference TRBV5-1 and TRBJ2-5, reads KAGVTQTPRYLIKTRGQQVTLSCSPISGHRSVSWYQQTPGQGLQFLFEYFSETQRNKGNFPGRFSGRQFSNSRSEMNVSTLELGDSALYLCASSLGDRAMEETQYFGPGTRLLVL.

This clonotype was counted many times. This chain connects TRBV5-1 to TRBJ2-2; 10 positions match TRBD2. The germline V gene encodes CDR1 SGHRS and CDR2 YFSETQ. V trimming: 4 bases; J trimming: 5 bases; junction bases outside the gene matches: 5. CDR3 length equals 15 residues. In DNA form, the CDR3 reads TGCGCCAGCAGCCGACTAGCGGGTGAGACCGGGGAGCTGTTTTTT. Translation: CASSRLAGETGELFF.